These 14 T cell receptor beta chains originate from one sample sequenced in a study of tumor and adjacent non-tumor tissue in lung cancer. Three rounds of nested PCR, following a modified ARM-PCR protocol, produced the TCRbeta library. TCRdb re-analysed the multiplex PCR reads in MiXCR, keeping a single row per CDR3 protein. The sample consists of over 40,000 distinct CDR3 sequences, roughly 60% of them appearing once. RNA was extracted from bulk tissue without any cell sorting. The normal lung tissue was taken more than 3 cm from the tumor edge. The sequenced sample was distant non-tumor lung tissue. The receptor source for this set is a woman aged 40 to 49 with non-small cell lung cancer.

As to this clonotype: A much larger clonotype is one base distant, so this may be a read error. CDR3: CANSLVGSPNTEAFF. In nucleotides, the CDR3 is TGTGCCAACAGCTTGGTGGGCAGCCCGAACACTGAAGCTTTCTTT. This chain links TRBV5-8 with TRBJ1-1; D is unclear. The germline V gene encodes CDR1 SGHTS and CDR2 YDEGEE. This CDR3 is built from 15 residues. Combining the CDR3 with reference TRBV5-8 and TRBJ1-1 gives the whole variable domain EAGVTQSPTHLIKTRGQQATLRCSPISGHTSVYWYQQALGLGLQFLLWYDEGEERNRGNFPPRFSGRQFPNYSSELNVNALELEDSALYLCANSLVGSPNTEAFFGQGTRLTVV.

This clonotype was counted many times. This rearrangement joins TRBV14 to TRBJ2-2; D unresolved. V was cut by 5 bases and J by 6 bases, with 13 bases left in between. The CDR3 spans 14 residues. CDR1 SGHDN and CDR2 FVKESK come from the germline V gene. The CDR3 bases are TGTGCCAGCAGCTCCGCGGCCGAACCCGGGGAGCTGTTTTTT. Its protein product is CASSSAAEPGELFF.

The CDR3 spells CANSILGRDTEAFF. Written as DNA, the CDR3 is TGTGCCAATAGCATCCTGGGACGGGACACTGAAGCTTTCTTT. V and J are TRBV6-5 and TRBJ1-1; D might be TRBD1 (5 bases). V lost 10 bases, J lost 3 bases, and 18 bases lay in between. The CDR3 contains 14 residues. Germline CDR1 reads MNHEY; CDR2 reads SVGAGI.

On this clonotype itself: This likely comes from a read error, as the CDR3 has no conserved phenylalanine or tryptophan at its end. The chain links TRBV11-3 to TRBJ2-1; D gene unclear. This CDR3 has 16 residues. Germline CDR1 is SGHNT and CDR2 is YENEEA. The chain's CDR3 is CASSSRAPTFYIEQFL. The CDR3 DNA sequence: TGTGCCAGCAGCTCCCGGGCCCCTACCTTCTACATTGAGCAGTTCCTA.

This clonotype was observed many times. V is TRBV30 and J is TRBJ2-1; 7 positions match TRBD2. The CDR3 covers 14 residues. The ends lost 2 bases at V and 3 bases at J; junction bases unmatched: 4. Germline values: CDR1 GTSNPN, CDR2 SVGIG (reference sequence). The CDR3 bases are TGTGCCTGGAGTCTGCTAGCGGACTACAATGAGCAGTTCTTC. It specifies CAWSLLADYNEQFF.

This clonotype was seen more than once but under ten times. The rearrangement joins TRBV5-1 to TRBJ2-3, with D tentatively TRBD1 (5 bases). V was trimmed by 5 bases and J by 2 bases, leaving 15 bases between them. The germline V gene has CDR1 SGHRS and CDR2 YFSETQ. The CDR3 has 15 amino acids. Written as DNA, the CDR3 is TGCGCCAGCAGAAGGATGGACACCATCACAGATACGCAGTATTTT. This translates into CASRRMDTITDTQYF. Supplemented by reference TRBV5-1 and TRBJ2-3, the full variable domain reads KAGVTQTPRYLIKTRGQQVTLSCSPISGHRSVSWYQQTPGQGLQFLFEYFSETQRNKGNFPGRFSGRQFSNSRSEMNVSTLELGDSALYLCASRRMDTITDTQYFGPGTRLTVL.

This clonotype has at least ten counts. The chain couples TRBV20-1 to TRBJ1-2, with a possible D match to TRBD1 (6 bases). Germline CDR1 DFQATT, CDR2 SNEGSKA (reference sequence). The ends were cut back, 8 bases at V and 4 bases at J, with 20 bases in the middle. CDR3 length: 14 residues. CDR3 bases: TGCAGTCCAAGAAGGGACACCCTCTTCTATGGCTACACCTTC. Translation: CSPRRDTLFYGYTF.

In the case of this clonotype: This may stem from a read error, because a much larger clone lies one nucleotide away. The V call is TRBV28, the J call TRBJ1-2; D is uncertain. Per the germline V gene, CDR1 is MDHEN and CDR2 is SYDVKM. CDR3 length: 15 residues. The CDR3 loop reads CAGSLGTWTNYGYTF. CDR3 sequence (DNA): TGTGCCGGCAGTTTAGGAACATGGACTAACTATGGCTACACCTTC.

This clonotype was recorded many times. The CDR3 sequence: CSASAGGEKLFF. The CDR3 nucleotides are TGCAGTGCTAGCGCGGGAGGTGAAAAACTGTTTTTT. The chain has TRBV20-1 and TRBJ1-4, with D unclear. Germline V gives CDR1 DFQATT, CDR2 SNEGSKA (reference sequence). This CDR3 is 12 amino acids long. V lost 3 bases to trimming and J lost 7 bases, with 9 bases between them.

Worth noting for this clonotype: A read error is likely, as this CDR3 ends without the conserved phenylalanine or tryptophan. The chain is built from TRBV11-3 and TRBJ2-3; 7 bases are a match to TRBD2. Germline CDR1 reads SGHNT; CDR2 reads YENEEA. This CDR3 contains 12 residues. The CDR3 region is CASSREACTQYL. The CDR3 DNA is TGTGCTAGCAGCCGGGAGGCATGTACGCAGTATTTG.

About this clonotype: Compared with germline, one end of the junction differs, possibly owing to a read error. The chain is built from TRBV11-2 and TRBJ1-5, with 8 bases matching TRBD1. Germline V gene data show CDR1 as SGHAT and CDR2 as FQNNGV. The CDR3 contains 15 residues. CDR3 coding DNA: TGTACCAGCACTATGGGGACAGGTCAAGGTCAGCCCCGGCATTTT. Translating it yields CTSTMGTGQGQPRHF.

The sample holds one count of this clonotype. Germline is not matched at one junction end, which may reflect a read error. The chain joins TRBV11-3 to TRBJ1-6, with no clear D. This CDR3 spans 13 amino acids. Germline V lookup: CDR1 SGHNT, CDR2 YENEEA. The CDR3 loop reads CTSNHGEDSPLHF. Here the CDR3 DNA reads TGTACCAGCAACCATGGGGAGGATTCACCCCTCCACTTT.

This clonotype was picked up one time. At one of its ends the junction is not consistent with the germline gene, which may arise from a read error. The chain has TRBV29-1 and TRBJ2-7; TRBD2 matches 8 bases. Germline V gene sequence: CDR1 SQVTM, CDR2 ANQGSEA. The CDR3 has 14 residues. The CDR3 nucleotides are TGCAACGTTGCCGTTAGCGGGAAGTTCTACGAGCACTACTTC. This sequence encodes CNVAVSGKFYEHYF.

This clonotype was detected many times. This chain connects TRBV6-6 to TRBJ2-4, with 10 bases identical to TRBD1. V trimming: 7 bases; J trimming: 6 bases; junction bases outside the gene matches: 6. The germline V gene has CDR1 MNHNY and CDR2 SVGAGI (reference sequence). This CDR3 region has 14 residues. The CDR3 DNA follows: TGTGCCAGCAAACACCGGGACAGGGGAAACATTCAGTACTTC. Translating it yields CASKHRDRGNIQYF.